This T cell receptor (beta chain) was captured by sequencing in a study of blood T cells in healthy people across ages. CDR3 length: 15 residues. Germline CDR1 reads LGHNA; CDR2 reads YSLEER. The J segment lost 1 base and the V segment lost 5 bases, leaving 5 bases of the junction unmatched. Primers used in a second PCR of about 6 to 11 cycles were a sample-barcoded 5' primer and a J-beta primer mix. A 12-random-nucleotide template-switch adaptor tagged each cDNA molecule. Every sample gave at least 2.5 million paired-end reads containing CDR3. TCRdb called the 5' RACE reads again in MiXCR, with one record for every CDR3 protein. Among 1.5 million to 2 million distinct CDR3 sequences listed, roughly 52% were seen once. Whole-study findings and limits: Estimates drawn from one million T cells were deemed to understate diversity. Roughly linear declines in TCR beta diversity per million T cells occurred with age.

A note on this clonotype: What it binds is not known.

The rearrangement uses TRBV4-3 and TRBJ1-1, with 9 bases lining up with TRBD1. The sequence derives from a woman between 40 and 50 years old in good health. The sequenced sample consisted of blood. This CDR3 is CASSYGTGPNTEAFF. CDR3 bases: TGCGCCAGCAGCTACGGGACAGGGCCGAACACTGAAGCTTTCTTT.